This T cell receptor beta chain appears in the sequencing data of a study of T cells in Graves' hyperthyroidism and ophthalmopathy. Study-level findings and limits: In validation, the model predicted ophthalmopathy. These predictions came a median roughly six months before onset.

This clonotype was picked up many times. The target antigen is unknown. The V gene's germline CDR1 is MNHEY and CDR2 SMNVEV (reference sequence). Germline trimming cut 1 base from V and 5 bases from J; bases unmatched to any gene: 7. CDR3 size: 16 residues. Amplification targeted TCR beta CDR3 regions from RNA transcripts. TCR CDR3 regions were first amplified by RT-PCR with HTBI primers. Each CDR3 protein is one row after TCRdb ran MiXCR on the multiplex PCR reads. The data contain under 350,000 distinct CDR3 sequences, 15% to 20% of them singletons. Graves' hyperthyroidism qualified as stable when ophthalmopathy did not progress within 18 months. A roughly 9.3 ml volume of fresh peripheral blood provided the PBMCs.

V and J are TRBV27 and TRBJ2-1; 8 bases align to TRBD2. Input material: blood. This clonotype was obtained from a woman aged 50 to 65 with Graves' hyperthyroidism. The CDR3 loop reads CASSLYGRAKDNEQFF. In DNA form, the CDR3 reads TGTGCCAGCAGTTTATACGGGAGGGCCAAAGACAATGAGCAGTTCTTC.